This TCR beta chain was retrieved from a study of early T cells in non-severe SARS-CoV-2 infection. Study at large: Whole-blood bulk RNA, unsorted, was sequenced, and chains were unpaired.

In this sample, this clonotype turned up many times. Its antigen is undetermined. The TCR library protocol was used to attach unique molecular identifiers. These identifiers were attached to individual cDNA molecules. TCRdb re-analysed the 5' RACE reads in MiXCR, keeping a single row per CDR3 protein. Of roughly 16,000 distinct CDR3 sequences in the sample, roughly 5% are singletons; the top ten hold 6.5% to 8.5%. Regarding the study as a whole: VDJdb matches were skewed toward anti-spike CD8 T cell responses.

The germline gives CDR1 SGHNT, CDR2 YENEEA. This CDR3 contains 15 residues. Trimming left V 5 bases short and J 1 base short, with 11 bases between. The genes are TRBV11-3 and TRBJ2-2; either TRBD1 or TRBD2 may fit D (5 bases each). The material sequenced was whole blood. This clonotype was sampled from an adult who was a healthcare worker with PCR-confirmed SARS-CoV-2 infection or an uninfected control (not recorded which). In nucleotides, the CDR3 is TGTGCCAGCAGCCCGTCGAGGGGGAACACCGGGGAGCTGTTTTTT. Its protein product is CASSPSRGNTGELFF.